Following are 11 T cell receptor beta chains from one sample sequenced in a study of shared clonotypes between healthy human individuals (dated by TCRdb to about 2020). The library was built by means of the immunoSEQ multiplex PCR assay. The table comes from immuneACCESS by way of TCRdb, which keeps in-frame sequences with V and J called. Part of the clones is missing from these tables; in studies checked, under half for an unresolved V gene and the rest for unknown reasons. Here the sample has under 2,500,000 clones; more than 90% occur a single time. The top ten clonotypes cover over 0.1% of the sample. Input material: naive CD4+ T cells sorted from blood. Explained via the paper, the cell subset or site label denotes: CD45RA+ positively selected. All receptors come from a man aged 18 to 29 in good health.

The chain employs TRBV6-6 and TRBJ1-1; perhaps TRBD1 as D (6 bases). Germline CDR1 reads MNHNY; CDR2 reads SVGAGI (reference sequence). With 7 bases removed from V and 1 base from J, the gap between germline ends came to 10 bases. The CDR3 extends over 13 amino acids. This CDR3 is CASILDRNTEAFF. CDR3 coding DNA: TGTGCCAGCATTCTGGACAGGAACACTGAAGCTTTCTTT.

V usage is TRBV19 and J usage is TRBJ2-7; D ambiguous. Trimming stripped 9 bases from V and 4 bases from J, with 16 bases between. The CDR3 length is 13 residues. From germline, CDR1 is LNHDA and CDR2 SQIVND (reference sequence). The CDR3 DNA is TGTGCCAGCCGCCCCCAAAATAGATACGAGCAGTACTTC. Its protein product is CASRPQNRYEQYF.

Of note for this clone: Other DNA sequences from this sample encode an identical CDR3 as well. This sequence joins TRBV2 and TRBJ1-6; 7 bases match TRBD1. This CDR3 is built from 14 residues. The J segment lost 5 bases and the V segment lost 4 bases, leaving 2 bases of the junction unmatched. Germline lookup yields CDR1 SNHLY and CDR2 FYNNEI. Here the CDR3 reads CASSGQGDNSPLHF. Written as DNA, the CDR3 is TGTGCCAGCAGTGGCCAGGGGGATAATTCACCCCTCCACTTT.

The rearrangement uses TRBV5-1 and TRBJ1-5, with 10 nucleotides matching TRBD1. V lost 4 bases to trimming and J lost 0 bases; unmatched junction nucleotides: 7. This CDR3 region has 17 residues. The germline V gene encodes CDR1 SGHRS and CDR2 YFSETQ. Here the CDR3 reads CASSEGTGDYSNQPQHF. Here the CDR3 DNA reads TGCGCCAGCAGCGAAGGGACAGGGGATTATAGCAATCAGCCCCAGCATTTT.

The CDR3 here is CASRTLSSGGQETQYF. For the CDR3, the DNA is TGTGCCAGCAGGACACTCTCTAGCGGGGGGCAAGAGACCCAGTACTTC. The V call is TRBV5-4, the J call TRBJ2-5; 11 nucleotides match TRBD2. Germline V CDR1 and CDR2: SGHNT, YYREEE (reference sequence). Trimming cost V 5 bases and J 2 bases; bases outside gene matches: 8. The CDR3 is 16 amino acids.

The rearrangement uses TRBV5-6 and TRBJ2-7, with a weak D call TRBD2 (5 bases). Looked up from germline, CDR1 is SGHDT and CDR2 is YYEEEE. V dropped 2 bases and J dropped 1 base, with 7 bases sitting between them. CDR3 length: 13 amino acids. The CDR3: CASSFRGSYEQYF. The CDR3 nucleotides read TGTGCCAGCAGCTTTCGGGGTTCCTACGAGCAGTACTTC.

The chain has TRBV27 and TRBJ2-7, with D perhaps TRBD1 (5 bases). Trimming took off 0 bases at V and 7 bases at J, with 13 bases between the two ends. There are 14 residues in the CDR3. The V gene's germline CDR1 is MNHEY and CDR2 SMNVEV (reference sequence). CDR3 protein: CASSLSPLSGEQYF. The DNA of the CDR3 is TGTGCCAGCAGTTTATCTCCTCTCTCAGGGGAGCAGTACTTC.

This clone was counted once. V and J are TRBV30 and TRBJ1-6; 9 bases agree with TRBD1. This CDR3 comprises 14 residues. The V segment lost 1 base and the J segment 6 bases; nucleotides outside the gene matches: 1. The germline V gene has CDR1 GTSNPN and CDR2 SVGIG (reference sequence). The CDR3 loop is CAWSATGGNSPLHF. CDR3 DNA: TGTGCCTGGAGTGCGACAGGGGGTAATTCACCCCTCCACTTT.

Points on this clone: Within the sample, other DNA sequences also encode this same CDR3. V usage is TRBV30 and J usage is TRBJ2-5, with D possibly called TRBD1 or TRBD2 (6 bases each). Trimming shortened V by 2 bases and J by 2 bases, and 9 bases separated the two germline ends. This CDR3 is 13 amino acids long. Germline lookup yields CDR1 GTSNPN and CDR2 SVGIG (reference sequence). The CDR3 here is CAWSLGGQETQYF. The CDR3 region has the DNA TGTGCCTGGAGTCTAGGGGGGCAAGAGACCCAGTACTTC.

The sample holds a few counts of this clone. This chain links TRBV4-1 with TRBJ1-6; D perhaps matches TRBD1 (6 bases). The CDR3 totals 16 residues. V lost 3 bases and J 0 bases, leaving 9 bases between the germline ends. CDR1 and CDR2 (germline): MGHRA, YSYEKL. The CDR3 region is CASSQTQGSYNSPLHF. CDR3 sequence (DNA): TGCGCCAGCAGCCAGACACAGGGCTCCTATAATTCACCCCTCCACTTT.

The V and J genes are TRBV5-4 and TRBJ2-1; D unresolved. Trimming removed 2 bases from V and 4 bases from J, with 13 bases in between. The length of the CDR3 is 15 residues. Germline CDR1 reads SGHNT; CDR2 reads YYREEE (reference sequence). The CDR3: CASSFGTEVYNEQFF. CDR3 bases: TGTGCCAGCAGCTTTGGAACAGAAGTATACAATGAGCAGTTCTTC.